This TCR beta chain was identified in a study of Graves' ophthalmopathy and Graves' hyperthyroidism. General study findings and limits: At around 68% sensitivity and roughly 72% specificity, the model predicted progression of the ophthalmopathy.

This clonotype was seen many times. The antigen remains unidentified. The authors amplified TCR beta CDR3 regions, and they did so from RNA transcripts for repertoire sequencing. HTBI primers served in a first-round RT-PCR, which a second-round multiplex PCR followed. TCRdb processed the multiplex PCR reads anew with MiXCR; each CDR3 protein has one entry. This sample has approximately 460,000 distinct CDR3 sequences, with over 13% found just once. The sequence derives from a woman in her thirties with Graves' ophthalmopathy. The sample consisted of blood.

CDR3 coding DNA: TGTGCCAGCAGCTCCCCTGGGACTGGCTACACCTTC. It yields the protein CASSSPGTGYTF. V gene TRBV11-1 combines with J gene TRBJ1-2; TRBD1 is a possible D gene (5 bases). With 4 bases removed from V and 7 bases from J, the gap between germline ends came to 10 bases. The CDR3 length is 12 residues. CDR1 SGHAT and CDR2 FQDESV come from the germline V gene (reference sequence).